The clone carrying this TCR beta chain was seen at least ten times. Its matching antigen is unknown. These data belong to a study of T cells in Graves' hyperthyroidism and ophthalmopathy. This CDR3 is built from 13 residues. Trimming removed 4 bases from V and 4 bases from J, with 10 bases in between. Germline-derived CDR1 and CDR2 are KGHSY and FQNENV. RNA transcripts provided the source from which TCR beta CDR3 regions were amplified. Carried out on the TCR CDR3, a first-round RT-PCR used the HTBI primer set. TCRdb re-called the multiplex PCR reads through MiXCR, storing one row per CDR3 protein. The sample holds 360,000 or so distinct CDR3 sequences, 13% to 15% seen once. Disease lasting under 3 months, a NOSPECS grade of at least 4, and a Clinical Activity Score of at least 3 were features of the ophthalmopathy patients. Study-wide points: Blood also carried most thyroid clonotypes expanded above 0.001.

Material for sequencing was blood. V is TRBV16 and J is TRBJ1-2; D possibly corresponds to TRBD1 (5 bases). This clonotype was sampled from a woman between 55 and 75 years old with Graves' ophthalmopathy. The CDR3 spells CASSPGGSYGYTF. DNA of the CDR3: TGTGCCAGCAGCCCCGGGGGGTCCTATGGCTACACCTTC. Complete variable domain (other parts from reference TRBV16 and TRBJ1-2): GEEVAQTPKHLVRGEGQKAKLYCAPIKGHSYVFWYQQVLKNEFKFLISFQNENVFDETGMPKERFSAKCLPNSPCSLEIQATKLEDSAVYFCASSPGGSYGYTFGSGTRLTVV.